This T cell receptor (beta chain) was sequenced for a study of blood T cell repertoires in COVID-19 (dated by TCRdb to the early 2020s). For the wider study: Collaborator samples came from the United States, Italy and Spain and covered acute and convalescent phases of COVID-19. The prospective study material was composed of cDNA or gDNA derived from T cells, B-cell-depleted T cells, or PBMCs. Subjects who had been exposed to COVID-19, were actively infected with it, or had recovered from it provided the deeply sampled blood TCRbeta repertoires that made up the dataset. The repertoires were made available in a free public database intended to serve as a resource for research on the immune response to SARS-CoV-2. The samples were drawn from two sources: the first 160 participants of the ongoing ImmuneRACE study, and over 950 subjects contributed by 6 global collaborators. Sample metadata almost always included a de-identified subject ID, COVID-19 status, age in years and sex. Where available, HLA class I and class II types were taken from metadata supplied by the sample provider and were not determined by assay-based typing. On the study overall, not on this receptor specifically: Clinical and demographic metadata were provided uncurated, with the amount varying by source and participant.

TCRbeta CDR3 regions were amplified from genomic DNA by means of the immunoSEQ Assay, a bias-controlled multiplex PCR. In the authors' own workflow: The number of nucleated cells in each sample was estimated from the amplification of reference gene primers within the assay. Sequence reads were collapsed and filtered to measure the absolute abundance of every unique TCRbeta CDR3 rearrangement. For each sample, productive Simpson clonality was calculated by taking the square root of Simpson's diversity index across productive rearrangements. Drawn from immuneACCESS, this table holds only the in-frame rearrangements with V and J called that TCRdb kept. Clones are partly lost; checked studies trace under half to an unresolved V gene and leave the rest unexplained. The V and J calls and clone size were taken over from that table, and D and trimming were inferred from the DNA. In this sample the table shows approximately 150,000 clones, approximately 87% of which occur a single time. The leading ten clones occupy around 8.3% of the sample.

About this clone: The clone's antigen remains unknown. No qualities accompany the bases; no much larger clone lies one base away.

Including the terminal cysteine and phenylalanine, the CDR3 comprises 13 residues. This entry keeps only the CDR3 DNA: 39 bases, framed from base 1. Trimming at the junction amounts to 4 bases on V and 4 bases on J, and the germline ends lie 8 bases apart. CDR1 and CDR2 were assigned from the germline V gene (reference sequence) as LNHDA and SQIVND. The collaborating institutions used their own protocols to collect whole blood in K2EDTA tubes. Collaborator samples were shipped for TCRbeta analysis as frozen whole blood, isolated PBMCs, or DNA extracted from either sample type. The source of this sequence is a woman in her fifties or sixties with active or convalescent COVID-19. The V gene is TRBV19 and the J gene is TRBJ2-1; 5 matching bases give a weak D call of TRBD1. Sequences were obtained from peripheral blood. CDR3 loop: CASSSRAYNEQFF. The bases read TGTGCCAGTAGTAGCAGGGCGTACAATGAGCAGTTCTTC.